This is a list of T cell receptor beta chains from one sample in a study of cytomegalovirus exposure and HLA in healthy donors. Produced via immunoSEQ multiplex PCR; TCRdb's table is partial and in-frame only. This table has a few hundred thousand clones, 86% appearing once. The sequencing sample was made of PBMCs. Every receptor here comes from a woman between 18 and 30 years old in good health and CMV-seronegative. Both conserved end residues are part of each CDR3. A D gene is named only where the DNA matches it firmly. Clone size appears in some rows only: once, few, many, or a class for an expanded clone.

TRBJ1-4 | TRBD1 | - | TRBV7-2 | CASSPPGGGTNEKLFF | TGTGCCAGCAGCCCCCCAGGGGGCGGAACTAATGAAAAACTGTTTTTT
TRBJ2-7 | - | - | TRBV7-9 | CASSLGGTSVGYEQYF | TGTGCCAGCAGCTTAGGGGGGACATCGGTTGGGTACGAGCAGTACTTC
TRBJ2-2 | - | once | TRBV29-1 | CSVDFANTGELFF | TGCAGCGTGGACTTCGCGAACACCGGGGAGCTGTTTTTT
TRBJ2-2 | TRBD1 | - | TRBV15 | CATSRGQGTGELFF | TGTGCCACCAGCAGGGGACAGGGGACCGGGGAGCTGTTTTTT
TRBJ1-2 | - | - | TRBV28 | CASRGATYGYTF | TGTGCCAGCAGGGGGGCCACCTATGGCTACACCTTC
TRBJ2-7 | TRBD1 | once | TRBV5-1 | CASSFGTGGDEQYF | TGCGCCAGCAGCTTCGGGACAGGGGGCGACGAGCAGTACTTC
TRBJ2-5 | TRBD1 | - | TRBV11-3 | CASSADRGTETQYF | TGTGCCAGCAGCGCGGACAGGGGGACAGAGACCCAGTACTTC
TRBJ2-7 | TRBD2 | once | TRBV6-5 | CASSFTSGSGYEQYF | TGTGCCAGCAGTTTCACTAGCGGGAGTGGTTACGAGCAGTACTTC
TRBJ2-1 | TRBD2 | - | TRBV4-3 | CASSQDLGLASDNEQFF | TGCGCCAGCAGCCAAGACTTGGGACTAGCATCGGACAATGAGCAGTTCTTC
TRBJ1-1 | - | - | TRBV7-2 | CASSLGSSTEAFF | TGTGCCAGCAGCTTAGGTTCGTCGACTGAAGCTTTCTTT
TRBJ2-7 | TRBD1 | - | TRBV19 | CASSKGQSDSYEQYF | TGTGCCAGTAGCAAGGGACAGTCCGACTCCTACGAGCAGTACTTC
TRBJ1-1 | - | - | TRBV19 | CASTYNRDTEAFF | TGTGCCAGTACTTATAACAGGGATACTGAAGCTTTCTTT
TRBJ2-1 | - | - | TRBV5-1 | CASSLDSSSYNEQFF | TGCGCCAGCAGCTTGGACAGTAGCTCCTACAATGAGCAGTTCTTC
TRBJ2-5 | TRBD2 | few | TRBV7-9 | CASSNGGGTLQETQYF | TGTGCCAGCAGCAACGGCGGGGGGACACTACAAGAGACCCAGTACTTC
TRBJ2-3 | - | - | TRBV7-3 | CASSPGTSTDTQYF | TGTGCCAGCAGCCCCGGGACTAGCACAGATACGCAGTATTTT
TRBJ2-2 | TRBD1 | - | TRBV6-5 | CASSDQQGRELFF | TGTGCCAGCAGTGACCAACAGGGGCGGGAGCTGTTTTTT
TRBJ2-7 | - | once | TRBV6-5 | CASSLEIWPYEQYF | TGTGCCAGCAGTTTGGAGATATGGCCCTACGAGCAGTACTTC
TRBJ2-1 | - | few | TRBV9 | CASSLHWGAYNEQFF | TGTGCCAGCAGCCTCCACTGGGGCGCCTACAATGAGCAGTTCTTC
TRBJ2-3 | TRBD1 | - | TRBV28 | CASSPGQGLRGDTQYF | TGTGCCAGCAGTCCAGGACAGGGATTGAGGGGAGATACGCAGTATTTT
TRBJ2-1 | TRBD2 | once | TRBV28 | CASSVGLAGVAEQFF | TGTGCCAGCAGCGTGGGGCTAGCGGGAGTCGCTGAGCAGTTCTTC
TRBJ2-1 | TRBD2 | - | TRBV30 | CAAVNSGRGYNEQFF | TGTGCCGCAGTTAATAGCGGGAGGGGCTACAATGAGCAGTTCTTC
TRBJ2-7 | TRBD1 | - | TRBV7-2 | CASSPTGTGPYEQYF | TGTGCCAGCAGCCCTACCGGGACAGGTCCCTACGAGCAGTACTTC
TRBJ1-3 | - | - | TRBV14 | CASRPSGGSGNTIYF | TGTGCCAGCAGACCTTCAGGTGGCTCTGGAAACACCATATATTTT
TRBJ2-1 | TRBD1 | once | TRBV5-6 | CASSLGLGQGSNEQFF | TGTGCCAGCAGCTTGGGTCTGGGACAGGGGAGTAATGAGCAGTTCTTC
TRBJ2-7 | TRBD1 | - | TRBV7-6 | CASSLGTGYSYEQYF | TGTGCCAGCAGCTTAGGGACAGGGTATTCCTACGAGCAGTACTTC
TRBJ1-1 | - | - | TRBV9 | CASSGSNAAEAFF | TGTGCCAGCAGCGGCTCCAACGCGGCTGAAGCTTTCTTT
TRBJ1-2 | TRBD1 | - | TRBV7-8 | CASSFSGQGHGYTF | TGTGCCAGCAGCTTTTCGGGACAGGGGCACGGCTACACCTTC
TRBJ2-7 | TRBD1 | - | TRBV6-6 | CASSYWGQEPYEQYF | TGTGCCAGCAGTTACTGGGGACAGGAACCCTACGAGCAGTACTTC